This T cell receptor beta chain was profiled in a study of monozygotic twins with cystic fibrosis. Regarding the study as a whole: Clonality was generally low (median around 0.009), higher in the most severe patients. Monozygotic CF twins shared more identical nucleotide clonotypes than unrelated patients. J usage was most co-twin-similar in 8 of 16 pairs, V in 13.

Germline-derived CDR1 and CDR2 are SQVTM and ANQGSEA. The V segment lost 7 bases and the J segment 3 bases; nucleotides outside the gene matches: 4. CDR3 length: 12 residues. In the case of this clone: Its antigen remains unidentified.

Data came from immunoSEQ multiplex PCR; TCRdb stores just in-frame clones and leaves some out. The data show approximately 33,000 clones, over 70% seen once. This TCR was recovered from a girl aged 2-9 years with cystic fibrosis. The sequencing sample was made of blood. The J gene is TRBJ1-2, the V gene TRBV29-1, with 8 bases matching TRBD1. The CDR3 bases are TGCAGCGCTGACAGGGGAGACTATGGCTACACCTTC. It is translated as CSADRGDYGYTF.